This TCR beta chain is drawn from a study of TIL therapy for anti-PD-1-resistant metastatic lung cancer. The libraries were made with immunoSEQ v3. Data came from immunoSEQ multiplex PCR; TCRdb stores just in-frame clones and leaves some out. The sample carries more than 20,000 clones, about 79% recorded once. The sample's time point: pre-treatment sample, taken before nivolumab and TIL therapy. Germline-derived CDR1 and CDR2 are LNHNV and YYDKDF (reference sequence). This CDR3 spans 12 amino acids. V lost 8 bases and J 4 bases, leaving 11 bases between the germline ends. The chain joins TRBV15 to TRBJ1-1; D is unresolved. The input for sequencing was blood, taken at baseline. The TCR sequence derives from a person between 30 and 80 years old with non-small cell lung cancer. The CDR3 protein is CATGRDGTEAFF. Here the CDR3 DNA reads TGTGCCACCGGGAGGGATGGCACTGAAGCTTTCTTT.